A single TCR beta chain is shown here with its context. Its antigen is unknown. The data originate from a study of response to subunit inactivated influenza vaccine. Notes on the study in general: It was the authors' suggestion that each seasonal influenza vaccination recruits few new T cells.

TCRdb itself ran the RT-PCR reads through MiXCR, one entry per CDR3 protein. Here the sample spans about 530,000 distinct CDR3 sequences, over 9.5% being singletons. Deletions cut 2 bases from V and 2 bases from J, with 13 bases between. The CDR3 runs to 15 residues. Germline V CDR1 and CDR2: DFQATT, SNEGSKA (reference sequence). The origin of this receptor is a middle-aged man who received an inactivated influenza vaccine. Specimen: PBMCs from blood, collected on the day of vaccination. The chain combines TRBV20-1 with TRBJ2-1, with TRBD2 as a possible D gene (6 bases). The CDR3 reads CSARSRDWPYNEQFF. The CDR3 DNA reads as TGCAGTGCTAGATCCCGGGACTGGCCCTACAATGAGCAGTTCTTC.